Listed below are T cell receptor beta chains from one sample, sequenced in a study of human T cells and chemical hapten exposure. TCRdb called the RACE reads again in MiXCR, with one record for every CDR3 protein. The table has a few hundred thousand distinct CDR3 sequences, around 7.3% seen once. Sequencing used whole blood, obtained in connection with sensitization to the hapten diphenylcyclopropenone (DPC). These receptors were collected from a man between 18 and 29 years old with alopecia areata. Some clones in this sample may be carry-over from other donors' samples. Each CDR3 is given with its conserved first and last residue. D genes are given only for firm matches. For some rows the clone size is stated as once, few or many, or as a class when expanded; others skip it.

cdr3_length,j_call,v_call,d_call,clone_size,cdr3_aa,cdr3_nt
17,TRBJ2-1,TRBV9,.,.,CASSVGVYGVPNNEQFF,TGTGCCAGCAGCGTAGGGGTCTATGGGGTCCCTAACAATGAGCAGTTCTTC
14,TRBJ1-2,TRBV20-1,.,few,CSARVMGPNYGYTF,TGCAGTGCTAGAGTCATGGGCCCTAACTATGGCTACACCTTC
16,TRBJ2-1,TRBV12-2,.,.,CASRLSLTGVDNEQFF,TGTGCAAGTCGCTTATCCTTGACAGGGGTGGACAATGAGCAGTTCTTC
13,TRBJ1-2,TRBV6-6,.,many,CATGGDSNYGYTF,TGTGCCACCGGGGGAGATTCCAACTATGGCTACACCTTC
14,TRBJ2-5,TRBV6-1,TRBD1,.,CASNRDRASETQYF,TGTGCCAGCAACCGGGACAGGGCGTCGGAGACCCAGTACTTC
15,TRBJ2-1,TRBV20-1,.,few,CSAYPRADAYNEQFF,TGCAGTGCTTATCCGCGGGCCGACGCTTACAATGAGCAGTTCTTC
15,TRBJ1-2,TRBV6-6,TRBD1,.,CASSYSREGAGGYTF,TGTGCCAGCAGTTACTCCCGGGAGGGGGCTGGTGGCTACACCTTC
17,TRBJ2-1,TRBV12-3/TRBV12-4,TRBD1,many,CASSLNPGQRFYNEQFF,TGTGCCAGCAGTCTGAATCCGGGACAGAGATTCTACAATGAGCAGTTCTTC
13,TRBJ1-1,TRBV7-6,TRBD1,many,CASSMDRDTEAFF,TGTGCCAGCAGCATGGACAGGGACACTGAAGCTTTCTTT
15,TRBJ1-4,TRBV9,.,.,CASSVVGRGGEKLFF,TGTGCCAGCAGCGTAGTCGGCAGGGGTGGTGAAAAACTGTTTTTT
13,TRBJ2-7,TRBV28,.,few,CASSLPSLDEQYF,TGTGCCAGCAGTTTACCCTCCCTCGACGAGCAGTACTTC
14,TRBJ2-3,TRBV5-1,.,.,CASSFREVTDTQYF,TGCGCCAGCAGCTTCAGGGAAGTCACAGATACGCAGTATTTT
15,TRBJ2-1,TRBV7-9,TRBD2,.,CASSLRQGGDNEQFF,TGTGCCAGCAGCTTAAGGCAGGGAGGGGACAATGAGCAGTTCTTC
16,TRBJ2-7,TRBV28,TRBD1,once,CASSFDGLQGDFEQYF,TGTGCCAGCAGTTTCGACGGTCTCCAGGGGGATTTCGAGCAGTACTTC
18,TRBJ2-1,TRBV6-5,.,.,CASSYLQRLDGSYNEQFF,TGTGCCAGCAGTTACCTCCAGAGACTAGATGGCTCCTACAATGAGCAGTTCTTC
17,TRBJ2-3,TRBV5-5,TRBD1,.,CASSSPPRTGGGDTQYF,TGTGCCAGCAGCTCCCCCCCAAGGACAGGGGGCGGAGATACGCAGTATTTT
14,TRBJ2-2,TRBV12-3/TRBV12-4,TRBD1,few,CASSPRDSSGELFF,TGTGCCAGCAGTCCCCGGGACAGCTCCGGGGAGCTGTTTTTT
16,TRBJ2-7,TRBV4-2,.,many,CASSPRITGWTYEQYF,TGTGCCAGCAGCCCACGAATCACAGGGTGGACCTACGAGCAGTACTTC
14,TRBJ2-1,TRBV12-3/TRBV12-4,.,many,CASRPSGGGGEQFF,TGTGCCAGCAGACCGTCTGGGGGGGGCGGTGAGCAGTTCTTC
13,TRBJ1-2,TRBV7-9,.,few,CASKEANNYGYTF,TGTGCCAGCAAAGAAGCGAATAACTATGGCTACACCTTC
16,TRBJ1-2,TRBV5-6,.,.,CASGADTVPANYGYTF,TGTGCCAGCGGCGCTGACACAGTACCTGCTAACTATGGCTACACCTTC
15,TRBJ1-4,TRBV4-1,.,.,CASSQYRTTNEKLFF,TGCGCCAGCAGCCAATACAGAACTACTAATGAAAAACTGTTTTTT
14,TRBJ2-1,TRBV6-2/TRBV6-3,.,.,CASSFRVRYNEQFF,TGTGCCAGCAGTTTCAGGGTCCGGTACAATGAGCAGTTCTTC
16,TRBJ1-6,TRBV11-2,.,few,CASTTLGRGGNSPLHF,TGTGCCAGCACCACCCTAGGGAGGGGAGGAAATTCACCCCTCCACTTT
15,TRBJ2-3,TRBV6-5,TRBD2,few,CASSWRGGHTDTQYF,TGTGCCAGCAGTTGGCGGGGGGGGCACACAGATACGCAGTATTTT
13,TRBJ2-1,TRBV27,.,few,CASSSPLLNEQFF,TGTGCCAGCAGTTCCCCCCTCCTCAATGAGCAGTTCTTC
12,TRBJ2-5,TRBV6-2/TRBV6-3,.,.,CASTDRQETQYF,TGTGCCAGCACCGACAGGCAAGAGACCCAGTACTTC
14,TRBJ2-1,TRBV6-1,.,few,CASSESRTYNEQFF,TGTGCCAGCAGTGAATCGCGGACCTACAATGAGCAGTTCTTC
13,TRBJ1-2,TRBV7-2,.,.,CASSLQVGWGYTF,TGTGCCAGCAGCCTACAGGTGGGCTGGGGCTACACCTTC
14,TRBJ2-7,TRBV2,.,.,CVSSAGFHPYEQYF,TGTGTCAGCAGTGCAGGGTTCCATCCCTACGAGCAGTACTTC
12,TRBJ2-7,TRBV28,.,few,CASSPVPYEQYF,TGTGCCAGCAGTCCCGTCCCCTACGAGCAGTACTTC
16,TRBJ2-3,TRBV20-1,.,.,CSARDVGGASTDTQYF,TGCAGTGCTAGAGATGTAGGGGGGGCTAGCACAGATACGCAGTATTTT